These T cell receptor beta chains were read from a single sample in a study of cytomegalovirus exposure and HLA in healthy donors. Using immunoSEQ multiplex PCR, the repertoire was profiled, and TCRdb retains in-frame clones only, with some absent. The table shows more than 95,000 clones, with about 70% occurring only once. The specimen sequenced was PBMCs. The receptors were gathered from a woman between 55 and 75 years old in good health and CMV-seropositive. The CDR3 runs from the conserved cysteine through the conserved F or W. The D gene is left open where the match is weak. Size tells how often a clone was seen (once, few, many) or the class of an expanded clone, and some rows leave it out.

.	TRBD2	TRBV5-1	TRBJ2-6	TGCGCCAGCAGCCATGGGACTAGCGGGAACTCTGGGGCCAACGTCCTGACTTTC	CASSHGTSGNSGANVLTF
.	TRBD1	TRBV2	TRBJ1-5	TGTGCCAGCAGACGGACAGGGGGCAATCAGCCCCAGCATTTT	CASRRTGGNQPQHF
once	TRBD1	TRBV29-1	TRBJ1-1	TGCAGCGTCAAATACGGACAGGGGGGGCAGACTGAAGCTTTCTTT	CSVKYGQGGQTEAFF
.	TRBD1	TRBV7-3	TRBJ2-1	TGTGCCAGCAGCTTTCAGACAGGGGGGGTCAATGAGCAGTTCTTC	CASSFQTGGVNEQFF
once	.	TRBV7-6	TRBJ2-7	TGTGCCAGCAGCTTAGCAATCGGAGGCTACGAGCAGTACTTC	CASSLAIGGYEQYF
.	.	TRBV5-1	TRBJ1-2	TGCGCCAGCAGTATTGGGGGAACAGGGATTTCTAAGTGGTACACCTTC	CASSIGGTGISKWYTF
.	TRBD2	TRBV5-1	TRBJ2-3	TGCGCCAGCAGCTTGACTAGCGGGAGGACAGATACGCAGTATTTT	CASSLTSGRTDTQYF
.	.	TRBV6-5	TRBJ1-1	TGTGCCAGCCGTAGGGGGAGCGAGAGAGCGGCTTTCTTT	CASRRGSERAAFF
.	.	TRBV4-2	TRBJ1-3	TGTGCCAGCAGCCAAGAGAGCTCTGGAAACACCATATATTTT	CASSQESSGNTIYF
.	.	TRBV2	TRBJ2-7	TGTGCCAGCAGTACCCAGGGAACTAAATACGAGCAGTACTTC	CASSTQGTKYEQYF
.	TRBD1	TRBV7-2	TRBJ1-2	TGTGCCAGCAGCTCACACGACAGGGACTATGGCTACACCTTC	CASSSHDRDYGYTF
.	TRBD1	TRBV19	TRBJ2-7	TGTGCCAGTAGTACCCACGGGACAGGGGTGTCCGAGCAGTACTTC	CASSTHGTGVSEQYF
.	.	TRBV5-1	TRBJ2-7	TGCGCCAGCAGCTCTCTCGCGGGCAGCTCCTACGAGCAGTACTTC	CASSSLAGSSYEQYF
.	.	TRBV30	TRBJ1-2	TGTGCCTGGAGTGTGGTGCGAGGCTACACCTTC	CAWSVVRGYTF
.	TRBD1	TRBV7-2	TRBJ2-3	TGTGCCAGCAGCTCGCACAGGGGGCCCACAGATACGCAGTATTTT	CASSSHRGPTDTQYF
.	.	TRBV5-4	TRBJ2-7	TGTGCCAGCAGCCAAGGGACTCCCTACGAGCAGTACTTC	CASSQGTPYEQYF
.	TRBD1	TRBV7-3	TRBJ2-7	TGTGCCAGCAGCTTAACAGGGACAGGGACGTACGAGCAGTACTTC	CASSLTGTGTYEQYF
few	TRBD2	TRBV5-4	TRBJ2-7	TGTGCCAGCACCCCAAGTGGGGGGGGCTACGAGCAGTACTTC	CASTPSGGGYEQYF
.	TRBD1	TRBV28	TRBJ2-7	TGTGCCAGCAGATCCGGGACAGTCTACGAGCAGTACTTC	CASRSGTVYEQYF
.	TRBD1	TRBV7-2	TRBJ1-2	TGTGCCAGCAGCTTAGTTACAGGGGCTTGGAACTATGGCTACACCTTC	CASSLVTGAWNYGYTF
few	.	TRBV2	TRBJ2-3	TGTGCCAGCAGTGAAGCCCCTAGCACCAGCACAGATACGCAGTATTTT	CASSEAPSTSTDTQYF
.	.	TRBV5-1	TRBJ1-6	TGCGCCAGCAGCCCGGGCGGGCAAGGTTCACCCCTCCACTTT	CASSPGGQGSPLHF
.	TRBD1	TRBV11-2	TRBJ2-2	TGTGCCAGCAGCCCCAGGACAGGGGAGGGGACGAACACCGGGGAGCTGTTTTTT	CASSPRTGEGTNTGELFF
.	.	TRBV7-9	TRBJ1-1	TGTTCCAGCAGCTTAGAGGGGCACACTGAAGCTTTCTTT	CSSSLEGHTEAFF
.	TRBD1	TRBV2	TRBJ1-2	TGTGCCAGCAGTGAACAAGGGGGCGAGGATGGCTACACCTTC	CASSEQGGEDGYTF
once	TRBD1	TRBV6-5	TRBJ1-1	TGTGCCAGCAGTTACGGGACAGAGAACACTGAAGCTTTCTTT	CASSYGTENTEAFF
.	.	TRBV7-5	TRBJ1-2	TGTGTCAGAAGCCGGGACAGGGGAGCCTATGGCTACACCTTC	CVRSRDRGAYGYTF
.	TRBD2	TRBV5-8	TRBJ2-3	TGTGCCAGCAGCTCCAACACTCTTTCTAGCGGGAGCACAGATACGCAGTATTTT	CASSSNTLSSGSTDTQYF
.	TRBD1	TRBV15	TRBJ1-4	TGTGCCACCAGCAGCGGACAGGGGAGGGATGAAAAACTGTTTTTT	CATSSGQGRDEKLFF
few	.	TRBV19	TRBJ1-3	TGTGCCAGTAACAGCCGGACAGCTTTCTCTGGAAACACCATATATTTT	CASNSRTAFSGNTIYF
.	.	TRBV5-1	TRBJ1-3	TGCGCCAGCAGAGGGGAGGAAATCTCTGGAAACACCATATATTTT	CASRGEEISGNTIYF
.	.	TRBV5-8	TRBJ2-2	TGTGCCAGCAGTCGAGCGGGGAACACCGGGGAGCTGTTTTTT	CASSRAGNTGELFF
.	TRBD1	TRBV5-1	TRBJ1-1	TGCGCCAGCAGCCGCATCGGACAGGGGGGCACTGAAGCTTTCTTT	CASSRIGQGGTEAFF
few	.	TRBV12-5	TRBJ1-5	TGTGCTAGTGGGGCAGGGTTCAATCAGCCCCAGCATTTT	CASGAGFNQPQHF
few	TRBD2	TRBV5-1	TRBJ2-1	TGCGCCAGCAGCGAAAGAGCGGGGGGGCCTATCAATGAGCAGTTCTTC	CASSERAGGPINEQFF
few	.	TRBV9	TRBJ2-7	TGTGCCAGCAGCGTAGCTCCGGGTAACTACGAGCAGTACTTC	CASSVAPGNYEQYF
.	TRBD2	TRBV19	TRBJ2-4	TGTGCCAGTAGTGTTGCGGGAGGGCTAGCCAAAAACATTCAGTACTTC	CASSVAGGLAKNIQYF
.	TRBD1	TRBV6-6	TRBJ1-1	TGTGCCAGCAGTTACATGGGGACAGGGGGGACTGAAGCTTTCTTT	CASSYMGTGGTEAFF
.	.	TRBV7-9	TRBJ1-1	TGTGCCAGCAGCCGGGACACCCTGAACACTGAAGCTTTCTTT	CASSRDTLNTEAFF
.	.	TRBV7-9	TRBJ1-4	TGTGCCAGCAGCAGGGCGGGGGAGGAAAAACTGTTTTTT	CASSRAGEEKLFF
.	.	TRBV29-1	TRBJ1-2	TGCAGCGTTGACGAAACTCCAGGCGTCGATGGCTACACCTTC	CSVDETPGVDGYTF
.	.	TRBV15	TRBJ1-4	TGTGCCACCAGCAGAGATTTCGGGGGTAATGAAAAACTGTTTTTT	CATSRDFGGNEKLFF
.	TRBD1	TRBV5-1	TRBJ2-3	TGCGCCAGCAGCTTGGCCTTGACAGGGGGAAACACAGATACGCAGTATTTT	CASSLALTGGNTDTQYF
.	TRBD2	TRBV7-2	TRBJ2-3	TGTGCCAGCAGCGAAAGGACTAGCGGATCTAGCACAGATACGCAGTATTTT	CASSERTSGSSTDTQYF
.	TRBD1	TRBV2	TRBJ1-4	TGTGCCAGCATTGGACAGGGGGCTCGGATTGAAAAACTGTTTTTT	CASIGQGARIEKLFF
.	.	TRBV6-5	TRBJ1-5	TGTGCCAGCAATCTACAGGGAAACAATCAGCCCCAGCATTTT	CASNLQGNNQPQHF
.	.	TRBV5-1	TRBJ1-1	TGCGCCAGCAGCTTGGTAGGAGGGTCCACTGAAGCTTTCTTT	CASSLVGGSTEAFF
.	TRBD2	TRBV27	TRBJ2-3	TGTGCCAGCAGTTACCGACTAGCGGGGAGTATAGATACGCAGTATTTT	CASSYRLAGSIDTQYF
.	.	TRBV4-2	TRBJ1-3	TGTGCCAGCAGCCAAGATAGGGGCTCTGGAAACACCATATATTTT	CASSQDRGSGNTIYF
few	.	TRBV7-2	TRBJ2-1	TGTGCCAGCAGCTTAGGTAATAGCGGTGAGCAGTTCTTC	CASSLGNSGEQFF
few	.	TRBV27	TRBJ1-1	TGTGCCAGCAGTCCAGACTACAGGGTGGGTGAAGCTTTCTTT	CASSPDYRVGEAFF
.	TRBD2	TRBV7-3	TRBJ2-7	TGTGCCAGCAGCTTAAGGGGGACTAGCGGGAACGAGCAGTACTTC	CASSLRGTSGNEQYF
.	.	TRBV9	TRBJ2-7	TGTGCCAGCAGCGTAGATGACATTTCCTACGAGCAGTACTTC	CASSVDDISYEQYF
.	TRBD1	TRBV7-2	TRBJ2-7	TGTGCCAGCAGCCAAACCGGGACAGATCTGGGGCAGTACTTC	CASSQTGTDLGQYF
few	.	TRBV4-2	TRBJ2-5	TGTGCCAGCAGCCAAGATGGGCAGGGAAGGGAGACCCAGTACTTC	CASSQDGQGRETQYF